This T cell receptor beta chain was retrieved from a study of blood T cell repertoires in COVID-19. Whole-study context: COVID-19 samples, acute and convalescent, were from the United States, Italy and Spain. PBMCs, B-cell-depleted T cells, or T cells provided the cDNA or gDNA that made up the material.

The CDR3 consists of 14 residues. The germline V and J ends were trimmed by 5 bases and 7 bases, with 15 bases remaining between them. Germline CDR1 SGHTA, CDR2 FQGTGA. Original processing methods: Cell counts per sample came from amplifying reference gene primers. Measured with immunoSEQ multiplex PCR; TCRdb has only the in-frame clones, and not every one. That table furnishes V, J and clone size, whereas the DNA furnished D and trimming. In the table there are roughly 250,000 clones, 70% to 90% of which are singletons. The chain employs TRBV7-3 and TRBJ2-1; tentatively, D is TRBD2 (6 bases). The sample consisted of peripheral blood. The sequence came from a woman in her thirties with acute or convalescent COVID-19. The CDR3 sequence is CASSATGTFNEQFF. DNA of the CDR3: TGTGCCAGCAGCGCCACTGGGACTTTTAATGAGCAGTTCTTC.